The present entry profiles one T cell receptor (beta chain) with its context. This specimen comes from a study of technical replicates of blood from a handful of donors. The V gene lost 10 bases and the J gene lost 8 bases, with 18 bases spanning the gap. The CDR3 length is 13 residues. Germline V CDR1 and CDR2: ENHRY, SYGVKD. Using immunoSEQ multiplex PCR, the repertoire was profiled, and TCRdb retains in-frame clones only, with some absent. The sample holds some 80,000 clones, 95% to 97% seen once. This sequence originates from a human donor in good health. The sample taken for sequencing was T cells isolated from PBMCs. The chain combines TRBV10-3 with TRBJ2-1; D might be TRBD2 (7 bases). The CDR3 loop is CATSVRGGDEQFF. CDR3 nucleotide sequence: TGTGCCACGAGCGTGCGAGGGGGGGATGAGCAGTTCTTC.